A selection of T cell receptor beta chains follows, all from one sample in a study of regulatory T cells in long-lasting Graves disease. TCRdb used MiXCR to reprocess the multiplex PCR reads, holding one entry per CDR3 protein. This table has 250,000 or so distinct CDR3 sequences, around 18% appearing once. The sample also formed part of further work on T cells in Graves' hyperthyroidism and ophthalmopathy.

The sample in question was peripheral blood mononuclear cells (PBMCs), obtained at new diagnosis, from a patient treated with antithyroid drugs. The receptor source for this set is a woman aged 30 to 39 with Graves disease. The CDR3 runs from the conserved cysteine through the conserved F or W. D genes are given only for firm matches. The size field is filled for only some rows; it gives once, few, many or a size class.

j_call clone_size v_call cdr3_length d_call cdr3_aa cdr3_nt
TRBJ1-6 many TRBV5-1 19 NA CASSLNLLRGPSRNSPLHF TGCGCCAGCAGCCTCAACCTTCTCCGGGGCCCCAGTAGGAATTCACCCCTCCACTTT
TRBJ1-1 many TRBV6-5 15 NA CASSYSPGGRSEAFF TGTGCCAGCAGTTACTCACCGGGGGGCAGGAGTGAAGCTTTCTTT
TRBJ2-3 many TRBV3-1 15 TRBD2 CASSQTSGGPDTQYF TGTGCCAGCAGCCAGACTAGCGGGGGCCCAGATACGCAGTATTTT
TRBJ2-7 many TRBV10-3 13 TRBD2 CAISAGEVYEQYF TGTGCCATCTCGGCGGGGGAGGTCTACGAGCAGTACTTC
TRBJ2-3 many TRBV6-5 16 NA CASSFQPGLSTDTQYF TGTGCCAGCAGTTTTCAACCGGGACTTAGCACAGATACGCAGTATTTT
TRBJ1-1 many TRBV18 15 NA CASSRTADRYTEAFF TGTGCCAGCTCAAGAACCGCGGATCGTTACACTGAAGCTTTCTTT
TRBJ1-1 few TRBV20-1 13 NA CSASSLLNTVAFF TGCAGTGCTAGTTCCCTCCTGAACACTGTAGCTTTCTTT
TRBJ2-5 many TRBV11-2 16 NA CASSAPRTGRQETQYF TGTGCCAGCAGCGCCCCCCGTACGGGGAGGCAAGAGACCCAGTACTTC
TRBJ1-2 many TRBV7-9 16 TRBD1 CASSLGNTGGTYGYTF TGTGCCAGCAGCCTGGGGAACACAGGGGGAACCTATGGCTACACCTTC
TRBJ1-2 many TRBV5-5 14 TRBD1 CASSVAGQGLAYTF TGTGCCAGCAGCGTTGCGGGACAGGGGTTGGCCTACACCTTC
TRBJ1-1 NA TRBV7-2 17 TRBD1 CASSQTRGGRVGTEAFF TGTGCCAGCAGCCAAACCAGGGGGGGTAGGGTGGGCACTGAAGCTTTCTTT
TRBJ2-3 NA TRBV10-1 14 NA CASNDGRITDTQYF TGCGCCAGCAACGACGGACGGATCACAGATACGCAGTATTTT
TRBJ2-3 NA TRBV7-3 16 NA CASSPATSTSTDTQYF TGTGCCAGCAGCCCCGCCACTAGTACTAGCACAGATACGCAATATTTT
TRBJ1-4 many TRBV4-1 14 NA CASSQKQPNEKLFF TGCGCCAGCAGCCAGAAACAGCCTAATGAAAAACTGTTTTTT
TRBJ1-2 NA TRBV5-1 14 NA CASSLYGALYGCTF TGCGCCAGCAGCTTGTATGGGGCCCTCTATGGCTGCACCTTC
TRBJ1-2 many TRBV29-1 14 NA CSVDGGSANYGYTF TGCAGCGTTGACGGCGGTAGCGCTAACTATGGCTACACCTTC
TRBJ2-4 many TRBV6-1 17 TRBD1 CASSAKTGPLAKNIQYF TGTGCCAGCAGTGCAAAGACAGGGCCACTAGCCAAAAACATTCAGTACTTC
TRBJ2-3 many TRBV11-2 14 TRBD2 CASSSLAGQDTQYF TGTGCCAGCAGCTCTCTAGCGGGGCAAGATACGCAGTATTTT
TRBJ1-1 few TRBV19 15 TRBD1 CASLWAGQGQPEAFF TGTGCCAGTCTGTGGGCGGGACAGGGGCAACCTGAAGCTTTCTTT
TRBJ2-5 few TRBV6-1 18 NA CASRNRPSGGWNQETQYF TGTGCCAGCAGGAACCGCCCTAGTGGGGGGTGGAACCAAGAGACCCAGTACTTC
TRBJ1-2 many TRBV6-1 13 NA CASTEQGVGGYTF TGTGCCAGCACCGAACAGGGTGTGGGAGGCTACACCTTC
TRBJ1-6 many TRBV7-9 13 NA CASSPGAKSPLHF TGTGCCAGCAGCCCAGGGGCGAAGTCACCCCTCCACTTT
TRBJ2-1 many TRBV18 16 TRBD1 CASSSKLGQDYNEQFF TGTGCCAGCTCATCGAAACTTGGACAGGACTACAATGAGCAGTTCTTC
TRBJ2-7 many TRBV5-1 15 TRBD1 CASSYDRDESYEQYF TGCGCCAGCAGCTACGACAGGGATGAATCCTACGAGCAGTACTTC
TRBJ2-1 few TRBV19 12 NA CASSRPLHEQFF TGTGCCAGTAGCCGTCCCTTGCATGAGCAGTTCTTC
TRBJ2-3 NA TRBV30 16 TRBD2 CAWSPGLAGPGDTQYF TGTGCCTGGAGTCCTGGACTAGCGGGGCCAGGAGATACGCAGTATTTT
TRBJ2-7 many TRBV13 11 NA CANSLKREQYF TGTGCCAACAGTTTAAAGCGCGAGCAGTACTTC
TRBJ2-3 many TRBV3-1 15 NA CASSLEDFPGDTQYF TGTGCCAGCAGCCTCGAGGACTTCCCGGGAGATACGCAGTATTTT
TRBJ1-1 many TRBV20-1 13 NA CSASYTLGTEAFF TGCAGTGCGTCCTACACGCTCGGCACTGAAGCTTTCTTT
TRBJ1-5 many TRBV18 15 NA CASSATAGFGQPQHF TGTGCCAGCTCTGCCACCGCAGGGTTTGGTCAGCCCCAGCATTTT
TRBJ2-1 NA TRBV3-1 15 NA CASSPRTNGYNEQFF TGTGCCAGCAGCCCTCGGACTAACGGCTACAATGAGCAGTTCTTC
TRBJ1-1 many TRBV7-9 15 TRBD1 CASRPEGQTNTEAFF TGTGCCAGCAGGCCGGAGGGACAGACGAACACTGAAGCTTTCTTT
TRBJ2-7 many TRBV3-1 13 NA CASSRVQNREQYF TGTGCCAGCAGCCGAGTTCAGAATCGCGAGCAGTACTTC
TRBJ2-3 NA TRBV19 15 NA CASSIDRGVGDTQYF TGTGCCAGTAGTATAGATCGAGGGGTTGGCGATACGCAGTATTTT